The sequence of this T cell receptor (beta chain) was determined in a study of T-cell memory formation after mild COVID-19. On the study more broadly: Clusters were largely donor specific.

Whole-study results and caveats: Mainly in CM and EM were contracting CD4+ clones; CD8+ were in EMRA. Pre-infection memory showed some responding clones, and this suggested that cross-reactive memory joined.

About this clonotype: Its specificity is unknown.

The CDR3 loop spans 14 amino acids. V lost 4 bases and J lost 9, with 14 bases in between. From germline, CDR1 is SGHRS and CDR2 YFSETQ. TCRdb re-called the 5' RACE reads through MiXCR, storing one row per CDR3 protein. The table includes 350,000 or so distinct CDR3 sequences, about an eighth detected once. The chain is built from TRBV5-1 and TRBJ1-6, with D possibly being TRBD1 (5 bases). Specimen: PBMCs or a T cell subset sorted from them (not recorded which). The TCR was taken from a young man who had mild COVID-19 (a few samples of this study predate the infection). Cell type and time point are not known. The CDR3 region is CASSLVGEGSPLHF. The CDR3 DNA reads as TGCGCCAGCAGCCTGGTGGGGGAGGGTTCACCCCTCCACTTT.